The T cell receptor (beta chain) under discussion was sequenced for a study of human T cells and chemical hapten exposure. This clonotype was found many times. Time point specified: healthy volunteer bleed at 2 weeks. Unfractionated whole blood was the source of the extracted total RNA. TCRdb recomputed calls from the RACE reads with MiXCR, one row per CDR3 protein. The sample shows more than 70,000 distinct CDR3 sequences, 8.5% to 9% of them seen only once. V lost 5 bases and J lost 9; bases outside the gene matches: 4. This CDR3 comprises 12 residues. CDR1 SGHTA and CDR2 FQGTGA come from the germline V gene.

The receptor comes from a female donor in good health. Some clones in this sample may be carry-over from other donors' samples. Sequencing input: whole blood. V usage is TRBV7-3 and J usage is TRBJ1-1, with 9 bases lining up with TRBD1. In DNA form, the CDR3 reads TGTGCCAGCAGCGCCACAGGGGGCAAAGCTTTCTTT. Amino acid sequence: CASSATGGKAFF.